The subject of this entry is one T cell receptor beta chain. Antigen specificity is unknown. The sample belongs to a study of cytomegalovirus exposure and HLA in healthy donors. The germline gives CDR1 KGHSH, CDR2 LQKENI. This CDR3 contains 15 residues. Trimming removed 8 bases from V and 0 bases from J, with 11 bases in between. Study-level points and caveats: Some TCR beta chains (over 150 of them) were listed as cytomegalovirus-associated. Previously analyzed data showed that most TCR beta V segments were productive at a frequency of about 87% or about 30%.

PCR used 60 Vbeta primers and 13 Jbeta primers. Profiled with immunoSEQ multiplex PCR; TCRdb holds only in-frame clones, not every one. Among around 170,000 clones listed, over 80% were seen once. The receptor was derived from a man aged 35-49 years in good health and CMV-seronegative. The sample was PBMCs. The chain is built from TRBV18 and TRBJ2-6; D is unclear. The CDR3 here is CASTPPSSGANVLTF. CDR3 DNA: TGTGCCAGCACGCCCCCGAGCTCTGGGGCCAACGTCCTGACTTTC. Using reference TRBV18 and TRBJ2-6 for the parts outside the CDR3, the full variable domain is NAGVMQNPRHLVRRRGQEARLRCSPMKGHSHVYWYRQLPEEGLKFMVYLQKENIIDESGMPKERFSAEFPKEGPSILRIQQVVRGDSAAYFCASTPPSSGANVLTFGAGSRLTVL.